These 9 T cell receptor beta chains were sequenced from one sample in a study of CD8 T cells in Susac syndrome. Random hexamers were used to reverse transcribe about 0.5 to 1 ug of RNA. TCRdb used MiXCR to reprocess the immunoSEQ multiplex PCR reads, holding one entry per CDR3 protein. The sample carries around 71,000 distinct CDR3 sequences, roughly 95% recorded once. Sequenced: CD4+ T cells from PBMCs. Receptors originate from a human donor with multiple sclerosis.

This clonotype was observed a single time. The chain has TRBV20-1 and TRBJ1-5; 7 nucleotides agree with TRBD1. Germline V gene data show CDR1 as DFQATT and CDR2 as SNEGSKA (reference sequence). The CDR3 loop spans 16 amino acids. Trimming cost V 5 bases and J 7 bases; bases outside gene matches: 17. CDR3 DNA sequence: TGCAGTGCTTCAAAACAGGGGAGCCCTTGGGGCCAGCCCCAGCATTTT. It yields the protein CSASKQGSPWGQPQHF.

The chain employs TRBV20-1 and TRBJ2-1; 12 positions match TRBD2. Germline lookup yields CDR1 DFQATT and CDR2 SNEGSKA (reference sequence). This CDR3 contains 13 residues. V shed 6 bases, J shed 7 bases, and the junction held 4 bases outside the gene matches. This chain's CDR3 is CSAELAGGNEQFF. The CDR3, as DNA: TGCAGTGCCGAACTAGCGGGGGGAAATGAGCAGTTCTTC.

CDR3 bases: TGTGCCAGCAGCCAGGAACTTCAAGAGACCCAGTACTTC. It yields the protein CASSQELQETQYF. The chain links TRBV11-3 to TRBJ2-5; D remains ambiguous. There are 13 residues in the CDR3. V was trimmed by 5 bases and J by 2 bases, leaving 9 bases between them. The germline CDR1 and CDR2 sequences are SGHNT and YENEEA.

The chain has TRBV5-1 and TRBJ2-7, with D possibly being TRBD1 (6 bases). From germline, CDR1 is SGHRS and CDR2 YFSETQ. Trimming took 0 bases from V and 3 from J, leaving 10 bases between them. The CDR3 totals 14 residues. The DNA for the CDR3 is TGCGCCAGCAGCTTGGCCGTACAGGGCTACGAGCAGTACTTC. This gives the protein CASSLAVQGYEQYF.

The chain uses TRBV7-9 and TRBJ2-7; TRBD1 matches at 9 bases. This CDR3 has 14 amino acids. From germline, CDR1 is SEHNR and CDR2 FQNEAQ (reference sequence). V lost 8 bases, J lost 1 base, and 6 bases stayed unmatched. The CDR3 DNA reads TGTGCCAGCGGGACAGGGACAGGTTCCTACGAGCAGTACTTC. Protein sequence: CASGTGTGSYEQYF.

The CDR3 nucleotides read TGTGCCAGCAGCCGAAGGACAGGGGGCTCAACTGAAGCTTTCTTT. Its translation is CASSRRTGGSTEAFF. The chain combines TRBV3-1 with TRBJ1-1, with 11 bases aligning to TRBD1. The germline V gene has CDR1 LGHDT and CDR2 YNNKEL (reference sequence). The J segment lost 5 bases and the V segment lost 4 bases, leaving 6 bases of the junction unmatched. CDR3 length: 15 residues.

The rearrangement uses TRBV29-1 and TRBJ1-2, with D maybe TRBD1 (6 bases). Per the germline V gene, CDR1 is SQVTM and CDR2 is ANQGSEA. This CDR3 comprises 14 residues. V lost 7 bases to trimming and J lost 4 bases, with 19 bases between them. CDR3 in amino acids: CSAASEGGLYGYTF. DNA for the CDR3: TGCAGCGCTGCCAGCGAGGGGGGGCTCTATGGCTACACCTTC.

The CDR3 loop reads CATSDLRVGLAGGPSDNEQFF. The DNA for the CDR3 is TGTGCCACCAGTGATTTGCGGGTGGGACTAGCGGGGGGGCCGTCGGACAATGAGCAGTTCTTC. The gene calls are TRBV24-1 and TRBJ2-1; TRBD2 aligns across 16 bases. V gave up 0 bases and J gave up 5 bases; unmatched junction bases: 12. The length of the CDR3 is 21 residues. Germline values: CDR1 KGHDR, CDR2 SFDVKD.

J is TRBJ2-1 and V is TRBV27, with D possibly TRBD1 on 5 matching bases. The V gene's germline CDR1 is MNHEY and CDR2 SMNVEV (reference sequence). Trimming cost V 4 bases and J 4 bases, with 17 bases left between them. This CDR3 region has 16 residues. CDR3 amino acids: CASSYKDKNPYNEQFF. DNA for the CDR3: TGTGCCAGCAGTTATAAGGACAAAAACCCTTACAATGAGCAGTTCTTC.